The rows below give T cell receptor beta chains drawn from one sample of a study of blood T cell repertoires in COVID-19. The assay was immunoSEQ multiplex PCR, and TCRdb's table has in-frame clones only and misses some. The top ten clones hold approximately 2.4% of a sample with 290,000 or so clones, about 89% of them seen once. Sequencing was done on a sample of PBMCs or T cells enriched from blood (not recorded which). The receptors come from a woman aged 18-29 years who had recovered from COVID-19. Both conserved end residues are part of each CDR3. Each record gives: clone size, J gene, V gene, D gene, CDR3 protein, CDR3 DNA. The D gene is left open where the match is weak. Expanded clones are given a class, and other clones once, few, many or no size at all.

abundance: once; j_gene: TRBJ1-1; v_gene: TRBV5-4; d_gene: TRBD1; CDR3aa: CASSPGQGAAGTEAFF; CDR3nt: TGTGCCAGCAGCCCGGGGCAGGGGGCGGCGGGCACTGAAGCTTTCTTT
abundance: NA; j_gene: TRBJ1-2; v_gene: TRBV7-9; d_gene: NA; CDR3aa: CASSMTSGGGGYTF; CDR3nt: TGTGCCAGCAGCATGACCTCAGGTGGAGGAGGCTACACCTTC
abundance: NA; j_gene: TRBJ2-5; v_gene: TRBV2; d_gene: NA; CDR3aa: CASSEALRGETQYF; CDR3nt: TGTGCCAGCAGTGAAGCGCTTCGGGGAGAGACCCAGTACTTC
abundance: NA; j_gene: TRBJ2-1; v_gene: TRBV5-1; d_gene: NA; CDR3aa: CASSFTLAWAYNEQFF; CDR3nt: TGCGCCAGCAGTTTCACCTTAGCGTGGGCCTACAATGAGCAGTTCTTC
abundance: NA; j_gene: TRBJ2-3; v_gene: TRBV9; d_gene: NA; CDR3aa: CASSVDAGVGKTDTQYF; CDR3nt: TGTGCCAGCAGCGTAGATGCAGGGGTTGGTAAGACAGATACGCAGTATTTT
abundance: NA; j_gene: TRBJ1-6; v_gene: TRBV7-3; d_gene: NA; CDR3aa: CASSLNPARGSPLHF; CDR3nt: TGTGCCAGCAGCTTAAATCCGGCCAGAGGTTCACCCCTCCACTTT
abundance: NA; j_gene: TRBJ1-6; v_gene: TRBV5-4; d_gene: TRBD1; CDR3aa: CASSLGGQRSDSPLHF; CDR3nt: TGTGCCAGCAGCTTGGGGGGACAGCGGTCGGATTCACCCCTCCACTTT
abundance: NA; j_gene: TRBJ2-7; v_gene: TRBV5-6; d_gene: TRBD2; CDR3aa: CASSLLRGEFTEEQDF; CDR3nt: TGTGCCAGCAGCCTTCTACGGGGGGAGTTCACGGAAGAGCAGGACTTC
abundance: NA; j_gene: TRBJ2-1; v_gene: TRBV18; d_gene: TRBD1; CDR3aa: CASSPGQGGYNEQFF; CDR3nt: TGTGCCAGCTCACCGGGACAGGGCGGATACAATGAGCAGTTCTTC
abundance: NA; j_gene: TRBJ1-5; v_gene: TRBV12-2; d_gene: NA; CDR3aa: CASRLAGREVVDQPQHF; CDR3nt: TGTGCAAGTCGCTTAGCGGGTAGAGAGGTCGTAGATCAGCCCCAGCATTTT
abundance: NA; j_gene: TRBJ2-1; v_gene: TRBV6-1; d_gene: NA; CDR3aa: CASSEYGDRQFF; CDR3nt: TGTGCCAGCAGTGAATATGGAGATCGTCAGTTCTTC
abundance: NA; j_gene: TRBJ2-7; v_gene: TRBV11-1; d_gene: NA; CDR3aa: CASSYRLGDYEQYF; CDR3nt: TGTGCCAGCAGCTACCGACTAGGGGACTACGAGCAGTACTTC
abundance: NA; j_gene: TRBJ2-1; v_gene: TRBV11-3; d_gene: NA; CDR3aa: CASSSVGNEQFF; CDR3nt: TGTGCCAGCAGCTCCGTCGGCAATGAGCAGTTCTTC
abundance: NA; j_gene: TRBJ1-1; v_gene: TRBV4-3; d_gene: NA; CDR3aa: CASSQEGGVGNTEAFF; CDR3nt: TGCGCCAGCAGCCAAGAAGGGGGAGTGGGGAACACTGAAGCTTTCTTT
abundance: NA; j_gene: TRBJ1-6; v_gene: TRBV28; d_gene: NA; CDR3aa: CASSSPINVVLYSYNSPLHF; CDR3nt: TGTGCCAGCAGTTCACCCATAAACGTAGTATTATACTCCTATAATTCACCCCTCCACTTT
abundance: NA; j_gene: TRBJ1-5; v_gene: TRBV19; d_gene: NA; CDR3aa: CASSRDWNQPQHF; CDR3nt: TGTGCCAGTAGCCGAGACTGGAATCAGCCCCAGCATTTT
abundance: NA; j_gene: TRBJ2-5; v_gene: TRBV25-1; d_gene: TRBD2; CDR3aa: CASSVRTSGRTPQETQYF; CDR3nt: TGTGCCAGCAGTGTAAGAACTAGCGGGAGAACACCTCAAGAGACCCAGTACTTC